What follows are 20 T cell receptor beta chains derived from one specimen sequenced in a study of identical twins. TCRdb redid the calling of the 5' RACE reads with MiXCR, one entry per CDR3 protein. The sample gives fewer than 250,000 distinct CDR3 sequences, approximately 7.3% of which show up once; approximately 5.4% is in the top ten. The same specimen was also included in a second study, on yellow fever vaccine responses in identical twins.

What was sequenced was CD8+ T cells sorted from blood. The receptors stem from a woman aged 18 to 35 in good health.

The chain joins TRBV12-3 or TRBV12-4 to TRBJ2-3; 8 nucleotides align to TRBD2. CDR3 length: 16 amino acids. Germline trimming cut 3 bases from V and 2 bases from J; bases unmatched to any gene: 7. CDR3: CASSFVSGGPTDTQYF. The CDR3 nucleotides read TGTGCCAGCAGTTTTGTTTCGGGAGGGCCCACAGATACGCAGTATTTT.

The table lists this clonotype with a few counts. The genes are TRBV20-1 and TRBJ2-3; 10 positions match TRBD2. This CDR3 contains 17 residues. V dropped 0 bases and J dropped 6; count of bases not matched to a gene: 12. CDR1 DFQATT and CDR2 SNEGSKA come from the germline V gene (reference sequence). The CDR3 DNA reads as TGCAGTGCTAGAGATGTGGCTAGCGGGAGAGGCCCCGATACGCAGTATTTT. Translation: CSARDVASGRGPDTQYF.

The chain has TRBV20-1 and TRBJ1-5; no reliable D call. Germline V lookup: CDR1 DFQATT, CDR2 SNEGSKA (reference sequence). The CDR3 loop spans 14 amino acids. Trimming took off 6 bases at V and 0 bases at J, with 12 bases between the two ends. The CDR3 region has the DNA TGCAGTGCCCAAAGCCGAGATAGCAATCAGCCCCAGCATTTT. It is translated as CSAQSRDSNQPQHF.

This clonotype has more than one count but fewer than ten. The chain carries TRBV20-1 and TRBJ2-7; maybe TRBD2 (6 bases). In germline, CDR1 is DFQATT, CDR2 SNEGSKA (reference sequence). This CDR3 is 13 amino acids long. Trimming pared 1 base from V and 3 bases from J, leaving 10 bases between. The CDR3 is CSARVIGSYEQYF. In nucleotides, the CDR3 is TGCAGTGCTAGAGTAATCGGGAGCTACGAGCAGTACTTC.

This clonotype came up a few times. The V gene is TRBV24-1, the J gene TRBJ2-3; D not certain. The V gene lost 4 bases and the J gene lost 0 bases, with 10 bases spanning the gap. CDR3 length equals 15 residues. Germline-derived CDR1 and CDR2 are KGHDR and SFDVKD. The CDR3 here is CATSDKTRSTDTQYF. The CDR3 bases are TGTGCCACCAGTGACAAGACACGAAGCACAGATACGCAGTATTTT.

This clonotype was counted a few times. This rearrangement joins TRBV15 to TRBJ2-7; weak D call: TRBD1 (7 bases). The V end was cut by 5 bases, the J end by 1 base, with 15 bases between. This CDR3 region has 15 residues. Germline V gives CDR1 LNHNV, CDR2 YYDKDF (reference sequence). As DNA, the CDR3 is TGTGCCACCAGCGAAGCAGGGGGAGGTTCCTACGAGCAGTACTTC. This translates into CATSEAGGGSYEQYF.

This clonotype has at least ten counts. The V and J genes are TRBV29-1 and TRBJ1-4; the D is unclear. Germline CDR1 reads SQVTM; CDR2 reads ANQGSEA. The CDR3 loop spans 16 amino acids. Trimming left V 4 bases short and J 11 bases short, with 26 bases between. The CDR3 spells CSVVVDGGTDSGKLFF. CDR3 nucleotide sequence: TGCAGCGTTGTGGTGGACGGCGGAACAGATAGCGGGAAACTGTTTTTT.

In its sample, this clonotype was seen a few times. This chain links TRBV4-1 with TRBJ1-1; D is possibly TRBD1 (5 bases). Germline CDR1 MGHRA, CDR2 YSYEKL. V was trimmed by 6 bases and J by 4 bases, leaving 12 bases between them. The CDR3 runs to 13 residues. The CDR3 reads CASSDRGTTEAFF. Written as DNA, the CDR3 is TGCGCCAGCAGTGACCGGGGGACCACTGAAGCTTTCTTT.

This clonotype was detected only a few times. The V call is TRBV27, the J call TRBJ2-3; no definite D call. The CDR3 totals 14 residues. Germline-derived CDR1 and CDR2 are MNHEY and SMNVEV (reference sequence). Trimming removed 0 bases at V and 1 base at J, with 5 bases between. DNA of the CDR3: TGTGCCAGCAGTTTATCTTCGCGCACAGATACGCAGTATTTT. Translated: CASSLSSRTDTQYF.

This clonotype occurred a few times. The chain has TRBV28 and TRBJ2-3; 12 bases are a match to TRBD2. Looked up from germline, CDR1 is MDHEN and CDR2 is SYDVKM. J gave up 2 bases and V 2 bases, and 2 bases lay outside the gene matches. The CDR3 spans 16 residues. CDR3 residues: CASSLGLAGPTDTQYF. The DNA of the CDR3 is TGTGCCAGCAGTTTAGGACTAGCGGGACCCACAGATACGCAGTATTTT.

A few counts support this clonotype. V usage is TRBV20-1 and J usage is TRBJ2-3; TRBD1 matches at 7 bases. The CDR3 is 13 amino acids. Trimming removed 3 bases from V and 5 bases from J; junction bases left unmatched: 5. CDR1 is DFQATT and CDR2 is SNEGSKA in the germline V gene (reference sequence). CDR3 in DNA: TGCAGTGCTAGGACAGGGCGTAAAGATACGCAGTATTTT. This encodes CSARTGRKDTQYF.

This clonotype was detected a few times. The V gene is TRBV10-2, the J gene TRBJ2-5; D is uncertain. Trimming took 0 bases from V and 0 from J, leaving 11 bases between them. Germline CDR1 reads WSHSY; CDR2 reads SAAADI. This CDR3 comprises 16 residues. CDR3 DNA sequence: TGCGCCAGCAGTGAGTCTGGCTACCTAGACCAAGAGACCCAGTACTTC. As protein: CASSESGYLDQETQYF.

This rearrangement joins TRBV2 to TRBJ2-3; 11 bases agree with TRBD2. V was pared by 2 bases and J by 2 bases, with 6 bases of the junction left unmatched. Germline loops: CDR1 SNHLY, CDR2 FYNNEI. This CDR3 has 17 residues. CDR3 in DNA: TGTGCCAGCAGTGAATGGCTAGCGGGGGGATACACAGATACGCAGTATTTT. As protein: CASSEWLAGGYTDTQYF.

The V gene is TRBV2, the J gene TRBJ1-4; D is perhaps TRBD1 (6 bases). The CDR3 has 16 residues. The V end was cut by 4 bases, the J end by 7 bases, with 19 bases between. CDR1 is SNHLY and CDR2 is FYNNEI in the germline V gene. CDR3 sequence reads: CASSAPRGGLFEKLFF. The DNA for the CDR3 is TGTGCCAGCAGTGCACCCCGGGGGGGGCTTTTTGAAAAACTGTTTTTT.

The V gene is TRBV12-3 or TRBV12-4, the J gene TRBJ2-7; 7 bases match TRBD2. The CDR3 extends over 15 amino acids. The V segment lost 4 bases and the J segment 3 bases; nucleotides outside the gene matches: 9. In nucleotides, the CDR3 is TGTGCCAGCAGTTGGACTAGTGGGTCCATCTACGAGCAGTACTTC. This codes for CASSWTSGSIYEQYF.

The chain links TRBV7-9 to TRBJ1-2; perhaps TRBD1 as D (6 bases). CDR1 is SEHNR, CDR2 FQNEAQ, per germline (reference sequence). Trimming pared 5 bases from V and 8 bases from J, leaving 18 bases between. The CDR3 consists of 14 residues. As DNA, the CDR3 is TGTGCCAGCAGCAATGACAGGAACTTTGCGGGCTACACCTTC. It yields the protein CASSNDRNFAGYTF.

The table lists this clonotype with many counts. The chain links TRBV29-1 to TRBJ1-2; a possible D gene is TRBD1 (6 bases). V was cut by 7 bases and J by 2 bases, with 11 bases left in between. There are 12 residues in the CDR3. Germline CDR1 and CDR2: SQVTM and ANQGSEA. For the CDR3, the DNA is TGCAGCGGCACAGGGACCAACTATGGCTACACCTTC. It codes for CSGTGTNYGYTF. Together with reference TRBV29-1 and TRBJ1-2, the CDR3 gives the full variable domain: SAVISQKPSRDICQRGTSLTIQCQVDSQVTMMFWYRQQPGQSLTLIATANQGSEATYESGFVIDKFPISRPNLTFSTLTVSNMSPEDSSIYLCSGTGTNYGYTFGSGTRLTVV.

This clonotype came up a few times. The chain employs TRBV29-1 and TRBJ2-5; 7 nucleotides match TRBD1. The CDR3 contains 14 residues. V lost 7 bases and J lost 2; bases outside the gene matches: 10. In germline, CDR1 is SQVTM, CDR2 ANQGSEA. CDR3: CSATPRDRQETQYF. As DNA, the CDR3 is TGCAGCGCCACGCCCCGGGACAGACAAGAGACCCAGTACTTC.

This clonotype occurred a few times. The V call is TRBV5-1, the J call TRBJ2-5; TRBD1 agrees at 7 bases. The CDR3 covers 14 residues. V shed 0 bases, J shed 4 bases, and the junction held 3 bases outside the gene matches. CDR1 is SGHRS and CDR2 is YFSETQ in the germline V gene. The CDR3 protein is CASSLADRVETQYF. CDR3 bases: TGCGCCAGCAGCTTGGCCGACAGGGTAGAGACCCAGTACTTC.

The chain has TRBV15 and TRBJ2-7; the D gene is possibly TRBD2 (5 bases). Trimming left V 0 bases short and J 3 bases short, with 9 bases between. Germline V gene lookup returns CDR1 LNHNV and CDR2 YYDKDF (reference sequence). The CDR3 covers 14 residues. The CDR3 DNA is TGTGCCACCAGCAGAGAGGCCGGGGACTACGAGCAGTACGTC. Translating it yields CATSREAGDYEQYV.